This T cell receptor beta chain was obtained from a study of control samples from healthy donors and cancer patients (dated by TCRdb to about 2020). Receptor amplification or capture employed the immunoSEQ multiplex PCR assay. TCRdb stores this immuneACCESS table with in-frame sequences only. Part of the clones is absent; in the studies checked, under half of the shortfall reflects unresolved V genes, and no reason is known for the rest. This sample lists about 150,000 clones; roughly 89% were detected once. Around 4.6% of the sample lies in the top ten. CDR1 SGHTA and CDR2 FQGTGA were looked up in the germline V gene. The germline V end is reduced by 5 bases and the J end by 0 bases; junction bases left unmatched: 6. The CDR3 contains 16 residues, cysteine and phenylalanine counted. Only the CDR3 DNA is retained, 48 bases long and in frame from the first base. Worth noting for this clone: Its antigen is not yet known. Nothing much larger sits one base from this clone, and base qualities are not available.

The receptor was derived from a man aged 30-40 years in good health. The V gene is TRBV7-3 and the J gene is TRBJ2-7; TRBD2 aligns with 11 central bases. The sequenced sample was blood. The CDR3 region reads CASSPAGLAVSYEQYF. The DNA sequence is as follows: TGTGCCAGCAGCCCCGCGGGACTAGCGGTCTCCTACGAGCAGTACTTC. With the portions outside the CDR3 filled from the reference TRBV7-3 and TRBJ2-7 genes, the complete variable region becomes GAGVSQTPSNKVTEKGKYVELRCDPISGHTALYWYRQSLGQGPEFLIYFQGTGAADDSGLPNDRFFAVRPEGSVSTLKIQRTERGDSAVYLCASSPAGLAVSYEQYFGPGTRLTVT.